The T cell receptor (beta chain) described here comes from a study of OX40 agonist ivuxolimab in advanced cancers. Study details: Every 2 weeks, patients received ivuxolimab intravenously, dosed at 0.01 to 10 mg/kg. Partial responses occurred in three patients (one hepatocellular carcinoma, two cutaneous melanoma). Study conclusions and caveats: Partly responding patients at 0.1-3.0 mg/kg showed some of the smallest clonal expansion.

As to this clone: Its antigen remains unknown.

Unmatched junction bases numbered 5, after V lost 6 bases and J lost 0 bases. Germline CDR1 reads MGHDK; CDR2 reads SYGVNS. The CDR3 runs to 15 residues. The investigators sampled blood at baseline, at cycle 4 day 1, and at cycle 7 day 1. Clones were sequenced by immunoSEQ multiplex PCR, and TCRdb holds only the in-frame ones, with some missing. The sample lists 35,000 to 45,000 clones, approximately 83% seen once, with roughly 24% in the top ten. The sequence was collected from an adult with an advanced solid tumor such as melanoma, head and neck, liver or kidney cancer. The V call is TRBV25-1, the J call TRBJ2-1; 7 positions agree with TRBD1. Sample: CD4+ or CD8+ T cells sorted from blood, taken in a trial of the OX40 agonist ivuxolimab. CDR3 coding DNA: TGTGCCAGCAGAAGCCCAGGGGGCTCCTACAATGAGCAGTTCTTC. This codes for CASRSPGGSYNEQFF. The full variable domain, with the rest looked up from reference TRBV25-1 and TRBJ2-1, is EADIYQTPRYLVIGTGKKITLECSQTMGHDKMYWYQQDPGMELHLIHYSYGVNSTEKGDLSSESTVSRIRTEHFPLTLESARPSHTSQYLCASRSPGGSYNEQFFGPGTRLTVL.